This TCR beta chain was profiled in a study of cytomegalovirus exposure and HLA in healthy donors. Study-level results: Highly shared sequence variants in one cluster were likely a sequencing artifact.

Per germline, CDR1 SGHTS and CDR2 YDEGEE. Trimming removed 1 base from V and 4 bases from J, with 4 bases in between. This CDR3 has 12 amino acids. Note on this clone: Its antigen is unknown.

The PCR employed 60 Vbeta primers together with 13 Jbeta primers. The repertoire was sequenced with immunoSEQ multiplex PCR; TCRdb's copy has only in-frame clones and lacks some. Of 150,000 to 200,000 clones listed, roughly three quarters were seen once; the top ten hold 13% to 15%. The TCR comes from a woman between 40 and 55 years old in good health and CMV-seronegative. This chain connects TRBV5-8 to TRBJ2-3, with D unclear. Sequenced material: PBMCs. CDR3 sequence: CASSLPADTQYF. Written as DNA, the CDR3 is TGTGCCAGCAGCTTGCCCGCAGATACGCAGTATTTT.